Below are 17 T cell receptor beta chains sequenced from a single sample in a study of cytomegalovirus exposure and HLA in healthy donors. The study ran its PCR with 60 Vbeta and 13 Jbeta primers. This table comes from immunoSEQ multiplex PCR, and its TCRdb copy is limited to in-frame clones, with some not included. This table holds about 200,000 clones. Sequenced material: PBMCs. Receptors were obtained from a boy between 10 and 17 years old in good health and CMV-seronegative.

The chain employs TRBV5-1 and TRBJ2-3; 7 nucleotides match TRBD1. Germline CDR1 is SGHRS and CDR2 is YFSETQ. Trimming at V came to 5 bases and at J to 2 bases, leaving 5 bases not matched to a gene. The CDR3 runs 14 residues. This CDR3 is CASRAGTVTDTQYF. The CDR3 nucleotides are TGCGCCAGCAGGGCCGGGACAGTCACAGATACGCAGTATTTT.

The V call is TRBV15, the J call TRBJ2-5; D might be TRBD2 (5 bases). The CDR3 is 17 residues long. Germline CDR1 LNHNV, CDR2 YYDKDF (reference sequence). Trimming stripped 1 base from V and 2 bases from J, with 17 bases between. The CDR3 loop reads CATSRGQRWQLQETQYF. In DNA form, the CDR3 reads TGTGCCACCAGCAGAGGTCAGCGGTGGCAGCTTCAAGAGACCCAGTACTTC.

The chain is built from TRBV19 and TRBJ1-5; possibly TRBD1 for D (5 bases). CDR3 length: 15 residues. V gave up 4 bases and J gave up 4 bases, with 14 bases separating them. CDR1 and CDR2 from the germline V gene are LNHDA and SQIVND (reference sequence). The CDR3, as DNA: TGTGCCAGTAGTACCGGGGGAGGGACTAATCAGCCCCAGCATTTT. It specifies CASSTGGGTNQPQHF.

The chain has TRBV9 and TRBJ2-2; 8 bases line up with TRBD2. The V gene's germline CDR1 is SGDLS and CDR2 YYNGEE. J lost 7 bases, V lost 3 bases, and 11 bases had no gene match. The CDR3 is 16 amino acids. CDR3 in DNA: TGTGCCAGCAGCGCGCGGGGGGTAGCGGAATACGGGGAGCTGTTTTTT. Translating it yields CASSARGVAEYGELFF.

The chain is built from TRBV7-8 and TRBJ2-7; 7 positions agree with TRBD2. Per the germline V gene, CDR1 is SGHVS and CDR2 is FQNEAQ. V lost 2 bases to trimming and J lost 3 bases; unmatched junction nucleotides: 4. The CDR3 consists of 14 residues. CDR3: CASSLSPGGYEQYF. In DNA, the CDR3 is TGTGCCAGCAGCTTATCCCCGGGAGGCTACGAGCAGTACTTC.

V is TRBV6-1 and J is TRBJ1-6, with D possibly being TRBD1 (5 bases). The germline V and J ends were trimmed by 7 bases and 4 bases, with 11 bases remaining between them. Germline CDR1 is MNHNS and CDR2 is SASEGT. CDR3 length equals 14 residues. In DNA form, the CDR3 reads TGTGCCAGCACCCCAGGGTCATATAATTCACCCCTCCACTTT. The encoded protein is CASTPGSYNSPLHF.

V and J are TRBV28 and TRBJ1-5; the D gene is possibly TRBD1 (6 bases). This CDR3 spans 17 amino acids. Germline CDR1 and CDR2: MDHEN and SYDVKM. V gave up 2 bases and J gave up 1 base, with 15 bases separating them. The DNA for the CDR3 is TGTGCCAGCAGTTTAATGAGAATCGACAGGAGCAATCAGCCCCAGCATTTT. Residues: CASSLMRIDRSNQPQHF.

The CDR3 region has the DNA TGTGCCAGCAGCGCGGGACAGGCTGACGAGCAGTACTTC. Translation gives CASSAGQADEQYF. The J gene is TRBJ2-7, the V gene TRBV9, with 8 bases matching TRBD1. V lost 3 bases to trimming and J lost 5 bases; unmatched junction nucleotides: 4. The CDR3 sequence is 13 residues long. CDR1 is SGDLS, CDR2 YYNGEE, per germline.

The chain uses TRBV5-1 and TRBJ2-7, with 7 bases that match TRBD1. V shed 4 bases and J 4 bases; nucleotides not matched to a gene: 11. This CDR3 has 15 residues. Germline CDR1 SGHRS, CDR2 YFSETQ. The CDR3 loop reads CASSRVLGGDYEQYF. Here the CDR3 DNA reads TGCGCCAGCAGCCGGGTGCTAGGGGGCGATTACGAGCAGTACTTC.

V and J are TRBV4-1 and TRBJ1-1; 8 bases fit TRBD1. Germline V gives CDR1 MGHRA, CDR2 YSYEKL. V was pared by 3 bases and J by 5 bases, with 8 bases of the junction left unmatched. This CDR3 comprises 15 residues. The CDR3 sequence is CASSHGQGRDTEAFF. For the CDR3, the DNA is TGCGCCAGCAGCCACGGACAGGGAAGAGATACTGAAGCTTTCTTT.

V is TRBV9 and J is TRBJ2-1; D is possibly TRBD2 (5 bases). The CDR3 loop spans 15 amino acids. In germline, CDR1 is SGDLS, CDR2 YYNGEE. Trimming took off 2 bases at V and 0 bases at J, with 9 bases between the two ends. The CDR3 is CASSVEAVSYNEQFF. CDR3 DNA: TGTGCCAGCAGCGTGGAAGCGGTCTCCTACAATGAGCAGTTCTTC.

J is TRBJ2-5 and V is TRBV5-4; 11 nucleotides align to TRBD2. CDR1 and CDR2 from the germline V gene are SGHNT and YYREEE (reference sequence). The V segment lost 2 bases and the J segment 4 bases; nucleotides outside the gene matches: 1. The CDR3 covers 14 residues. The CDR3 DNA follows: TGTGCCAGCAGCTTTAGCGGGGGGGCAGAGACCCAGTACTTC. Protein sequence: CASSFSGGAETQYF.

CDR3 protein: CASSIGSWANYGYTF. The CDR3 DNA reads as TGTGCCAGTAGTATTGGGAGCTGGGCTAACTATGGCTACACCTTC. The chain uses TRBV19 and TRBJ1-2; D gene ambiguous. The ends were cut back, 3 bases at V and 0 bases at J, with 11 bases in the middle. Germline V gene lookup returns CDR1 LNHDA and CDR2 SQIVND (reference sequence). The CDR3 contains 15 residues.

V is TRBV2 and J is TRBJ2-1; perhaps TRBD2 as D (5 bases). This CDR3 is 16 amino acids long. Germline CDR1 reads SNHLY; CDR2 reads FYNNEI. The V end lost 5 bases, the J end lost 8 bases, and 22 bases lay between the germline ends. The chain's CDR3 is CASSPTGLPARDEQFF. As DNA, the CDR3 is TGTGCCAGCAGTCCTACCGGACTCCCCGCTCGTGATGAGCAGTTCTTC.

The rearrangement joins TRBV19 to TRBJ2-5; unclear D gene. CDR3 length equals 16 residues. Trimming removed 0 bases from V and 4 bases from J, with 15 bases in between. Germline V gene sequence: CDR1 LNHDA, CDR2 SQIVND (reference sequence). CDR3 bases: TGTGCCAGTAGTATAGATAGGTCAGGAACTCGAGAGACCCAGTACTTC. Its translation is CASSIDRSGTRETQYF.

The chain joins TRBV7-7 to TRBJ2-5; D is perhaps TRBD2 (5 bases). Gene TRBJ2-7 matches the end of the DNA better, so the J call may be wrong. Germline V lookup: CDR1 SSHAT, CDR2 FNYEAQ (reference sequence). This CDR3 has 14 residues. The CDR3 here is CASSPAGKANEQYF. The CDR3, as DNA: TGTGCCAGCAGCCCCGCGGGCAAGGCCAACGAGCAGTACTTC.

The J gene is TRBJ2-3, the V gene TRBV6-1; D not resolved. V was clipped by 2 bases and J by 0 bases, with 9 bases between them. Germline V gives CDR1 MNHNS, CDR2 SASEGT. This CDR3 is 15 amino acids long. The CDR3 protein is CASSEIQTSTDTQYF. CDR3 DNA: TGTGCCAGCAGTGAAATCCAAACTAGCACAGATACGCAGTATTTT.